A single sample gave rise to the 9 T cell receptor beta chains below, sequenced in a study of cytotoxic CD8 clonotypes in ibrutinib-treated CLL. Generated by immunoSEQ multiplex PCR, the TCRdb table keeps only in-frame clones and is missing some. The table has 70,000 to 80,000 clones, approximately 80% seen once. The specimen comprised PBMCs, sampled at disease progression, from a patient treated with ibrutinib. The receptor set was obtained from a human donor with chronic lymphocytic leukemia.

This chain links TRBV28 with TRBJ2-7; D is possibly TRBD1 (5 bases). The V end lost 7 bases, the J end lost 12 bases, and 22 bases lay between the germline ends. The CDR3 extends over 13 amino acids. CDR1 and CDR2 from the germline V gene are MDHEN and SYDVKM. The CDR3 DNA is TGTGCCAGCAAGTTCAGGGCCTCAGGTGCTCTGTACTTC. It yields the protein CASKFRASGALYF.

The V gene is TRBV5-1, the J gene TRBJ2-1; 13 bases fit TRBD2. The CDR3 is 16 amino acids. Germline V gene lookup returns CDR1 SGHRS and CDR2 YFSETQ. With V trimmed by 0 bases and J by 4 bases, 1 base remained unmatched. The DNA for the CDR3 is TGCGCCAGCAGCTTGGGGACTAGCGGGGGATACAATGAGCAGTTCTTC. Residues: CASSLGTSGGYNEQFF.

This clone was seen more than once but under ten times. This rearrangement joins TRBV25-1 to TRBJ1-2; a weak D match, TRBD1 (6 bases). V was shortened by 1 base and J by 6 bases, with 12 bases between the two germline ends. Germline V CDR1 and CDR2: MGHDK, SYGVNS. The CDR3 has 14 amino acids. The CDR3 coding sequence is TGTGCCAGCAGTGAATCTCAGGGGACCGATGGCTACACCTTC. Translating gives CASSESQGTDGYTF.

V usage is TRBV13 and J usage is TRBJ1-2; a possible D gene is TRBD1 (5 bases). This CDR3 has 12 residues. Germline CDR1 PRHDT, CDR2 FYEKMQ (reference sequence). V was cut by 0 bases and J by 12 bases, with 11 bases left in between. CDR3 nucleotide sequence: TGTGCCAGCAGCTTAGGCCCGGGGGAGCACACCTTC. Protein sequence: CASSLGPGEHTF.

The chain uses TRBV7-9 and TRBJ1-2; D remains unclear. Germline V gene sequence: CDR1 SEHNR, CDR2 FQNEAQ (reference sequence). V lost 2 bases to trimming and J lost 4 bases, with 14 bases between them. This CDR3 region has 15 residues. The CDR3 is CASSLYLGGSYGYTF. The CDR3 DNA reads TGTGCCAGCAGCTTATATTTGGGAGGGTCCTATGGCTACACCTTC.

The chain links TRBV10-2 to TRBJ2-7; D possibly uses TRBD1 or TRBD2 (7 bases each). Germline V lookup: CDR1 WSHSY, CDR2 SAAADI. The CDR3 is 13 amino acids. Deletions cut 7 bases from V and 4 bases from J, with 14 bases between. Written as DNA, the CDR3 is TGCGCCAGCAACCCAGGGGGGGGTTACGAGCAGTACTTC. It translates to CASNPGGGYEQYF.

This CDR3 reads CASSLGEGIEAFF. DNA of the CDR3: TGCGCCAGCAGCTTGGGAGAGGGTATTGAAGCTTTCTTT. The chain is built from TRBV5-1 and TRBJ1-1; D is unclear. Germline V CDR1 and CDR2: SGHRS, YFSETQ. This CDR3 region has 13 residues. V gave up 0 bases and J gave up 7 bases, with 10 bases separating them.

This chain links TRBV7-2 with TRBJ2-7, with D unresolved. CDR3 size: 12 residues. Trimming removed 2 bases from V and 3 bases from J, with 5 bases in between. Germline assignment: CDR1 SGHTA and CDR2 FQGNSA. The chain's CDR3 is CASSLQIYEQYF. The CDR3 coding sequence is TGTGCCAGCAGCTTACAAATCTACGAGCAGTACTTC.

The J gene is TRBJ1-2, the V gene TRBV19; D is perhaps TRBD1 (6 bases). Germline V lookup: CDR1 LNHDA, CDR2 SQIVND (reference sequence). The V end lost 3 bases, the J end lost 4 bases, and 15 bases lay between the germline ends. CDR3 size: 15 residues. The CDR3, as DNA: TGTGCCAGTAGTATCGCGGGGCAGGGGCTCTATGGCTACACCTTC. Its translation is CASSIAGQGLYGYTF.